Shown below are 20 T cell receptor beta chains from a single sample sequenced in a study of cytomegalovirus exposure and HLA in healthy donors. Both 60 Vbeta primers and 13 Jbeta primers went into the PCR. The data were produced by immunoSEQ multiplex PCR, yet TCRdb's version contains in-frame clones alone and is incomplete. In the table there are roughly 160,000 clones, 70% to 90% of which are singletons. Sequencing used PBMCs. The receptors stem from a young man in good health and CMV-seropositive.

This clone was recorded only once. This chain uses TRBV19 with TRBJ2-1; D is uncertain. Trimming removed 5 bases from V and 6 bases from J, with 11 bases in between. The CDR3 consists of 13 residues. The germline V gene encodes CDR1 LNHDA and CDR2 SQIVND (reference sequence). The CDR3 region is CASSPQLVNEQFF. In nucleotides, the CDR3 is TGTGCCAGTAGTCCCCAACTTGTCAATGAGCAGTTCTTC.

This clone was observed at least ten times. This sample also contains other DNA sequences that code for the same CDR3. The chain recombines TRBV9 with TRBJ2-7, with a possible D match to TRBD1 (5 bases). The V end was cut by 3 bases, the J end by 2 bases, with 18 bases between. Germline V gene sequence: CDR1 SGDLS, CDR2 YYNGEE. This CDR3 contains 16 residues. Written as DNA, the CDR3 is TGTGCCAGCAGCGCCCTGGTAAGTGGGGCGGCCTACGAGCAGTACTTC. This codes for CASSALVSGAAYEQYF.

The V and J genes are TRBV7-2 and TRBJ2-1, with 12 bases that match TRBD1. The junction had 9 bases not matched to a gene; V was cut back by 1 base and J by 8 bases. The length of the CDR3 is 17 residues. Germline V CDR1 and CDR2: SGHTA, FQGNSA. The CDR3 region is CASSLVWGQGAVDEQFF. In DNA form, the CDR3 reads TGTGCCAGCAGCTTAGTCTGGGGACAGGGGGCGGTCGATGAGCAGTTCTTC.

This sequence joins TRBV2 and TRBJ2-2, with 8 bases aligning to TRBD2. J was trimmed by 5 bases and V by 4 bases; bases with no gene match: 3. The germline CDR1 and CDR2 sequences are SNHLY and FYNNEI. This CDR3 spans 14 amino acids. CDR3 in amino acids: CASSAGTRTGELFF. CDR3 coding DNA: TGTGCCAGCAGTGCCGGGACTAGGACCGGGGAGCTGTTTTTT.

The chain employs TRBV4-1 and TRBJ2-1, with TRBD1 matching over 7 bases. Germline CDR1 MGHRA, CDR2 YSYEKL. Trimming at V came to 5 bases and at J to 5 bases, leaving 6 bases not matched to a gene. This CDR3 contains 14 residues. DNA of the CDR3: TGCGCCAGCAGCTCGACAGGGTCCAACAATGAGCAGTTCTTC. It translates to CASSSTGSNNEQFF.

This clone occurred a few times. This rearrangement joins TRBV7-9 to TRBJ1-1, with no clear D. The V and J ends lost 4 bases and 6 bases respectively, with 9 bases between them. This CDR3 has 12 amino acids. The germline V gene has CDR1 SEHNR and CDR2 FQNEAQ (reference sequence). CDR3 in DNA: TGTGCCAGCAGCTCGGGGAGGGCTGAAGCTTTCTTT. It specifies CASSSGRAEAFF.

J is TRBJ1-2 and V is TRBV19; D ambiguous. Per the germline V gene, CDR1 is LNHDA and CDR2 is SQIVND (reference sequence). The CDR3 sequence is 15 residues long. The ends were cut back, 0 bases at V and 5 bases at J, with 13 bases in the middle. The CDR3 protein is CASSIDQPGRYGYTF. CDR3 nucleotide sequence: TGTGCCAGTAGTATAGATCAGCCAGGTCGATATGGCTACACCTTC. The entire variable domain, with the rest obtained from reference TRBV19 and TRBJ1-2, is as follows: DGGITQSPKYLFRKEGQNVTLSCEQNLNHDAMYWYRQDPGQGLRLIYYSQIVNDFQKGDIAEGYSVSREKKESFPLTVTSAQKNPTAFYLCASSIDQPGRYGYTFGSGTRLTVV.

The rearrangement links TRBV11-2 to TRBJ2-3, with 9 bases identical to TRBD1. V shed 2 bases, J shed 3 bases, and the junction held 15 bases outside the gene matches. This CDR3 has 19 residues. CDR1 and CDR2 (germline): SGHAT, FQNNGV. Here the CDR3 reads CASSLFPHARDRETDTQYF. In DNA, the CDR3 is TGTGCCAGCAGCTTATTCCCGCATGCCCGGGACAGGGAGACAGATACGCAGTATTTT.

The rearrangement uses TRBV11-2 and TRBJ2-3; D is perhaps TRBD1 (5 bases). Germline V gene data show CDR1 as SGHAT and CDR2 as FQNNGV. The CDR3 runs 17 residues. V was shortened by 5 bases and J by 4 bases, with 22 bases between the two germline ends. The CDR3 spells CASSAVVGALTADTQYF. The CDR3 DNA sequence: TGTGCCAGCAGCGCCGTTGTAGGGGCTCTAACTGCAGATACGCAGTATTTT.

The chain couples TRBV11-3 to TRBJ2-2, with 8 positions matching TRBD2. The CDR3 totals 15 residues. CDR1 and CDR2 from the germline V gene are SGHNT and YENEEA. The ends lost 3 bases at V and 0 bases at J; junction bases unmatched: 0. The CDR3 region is CASSLGLANTGELFF. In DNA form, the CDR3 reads TGTGCCAGCAGCTTGGGACTAGCGAACACCGGGGAGCTGTTTTTT. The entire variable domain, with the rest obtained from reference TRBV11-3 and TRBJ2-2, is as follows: EAGVVQSPRYKIIEKKQPVAFWCNPISGHNTLYWYLQNLGQGPELLIRYENEEAVDDSQLPKDRFSAERLKGVDSTLKIQPAELGDSAVYLCASSLGLANTGELFFGEGSRLTVL.

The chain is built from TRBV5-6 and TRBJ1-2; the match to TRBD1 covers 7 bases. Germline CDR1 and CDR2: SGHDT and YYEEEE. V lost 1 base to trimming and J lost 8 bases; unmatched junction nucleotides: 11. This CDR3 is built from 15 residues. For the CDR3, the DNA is TGTGCCAGCAGCTTGAACGCCCTGACAGGGATCGGCTACACCTTC. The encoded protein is CASSLNALTGIGYTF.

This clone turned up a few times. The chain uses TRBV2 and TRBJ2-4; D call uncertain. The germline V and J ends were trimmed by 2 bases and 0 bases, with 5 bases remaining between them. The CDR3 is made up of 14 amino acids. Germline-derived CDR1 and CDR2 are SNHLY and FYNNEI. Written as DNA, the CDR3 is TGTGCCAGCAGTGAAAGACTAGCCAAAAACATTCAGTACTTC. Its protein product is CASSERLAKNIQYF.

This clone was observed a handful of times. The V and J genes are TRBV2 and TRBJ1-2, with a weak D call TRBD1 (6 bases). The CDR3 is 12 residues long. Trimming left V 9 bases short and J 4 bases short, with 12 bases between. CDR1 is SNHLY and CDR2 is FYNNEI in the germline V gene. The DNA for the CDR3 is TGTGCCAGTACAGGGACTATCTATGGCTACACCTTC. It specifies CASTGTIYGYTF.

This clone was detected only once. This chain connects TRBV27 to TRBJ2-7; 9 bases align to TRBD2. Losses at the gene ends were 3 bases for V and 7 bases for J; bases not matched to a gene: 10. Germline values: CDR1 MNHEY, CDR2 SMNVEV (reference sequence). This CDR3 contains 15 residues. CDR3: CASSFLPGLAGEQYF. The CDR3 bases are TGTGCCAGCAGTTTCCTTCCGGGACTAGCTGGAGAGCAGTACTTC.

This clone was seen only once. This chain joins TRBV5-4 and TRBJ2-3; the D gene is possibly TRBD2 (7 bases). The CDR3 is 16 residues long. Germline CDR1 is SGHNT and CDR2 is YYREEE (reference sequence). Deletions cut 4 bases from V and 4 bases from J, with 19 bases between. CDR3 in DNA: TGTGCCAGCAGCCCAGGGGTAGCGGGCTCAGCAGATACGCAGTATTTT. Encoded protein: CASSPGVAGSADTQYF. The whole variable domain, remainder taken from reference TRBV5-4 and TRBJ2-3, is ETGVTQSPTHLIKTRGQQVTLRCSSQSGHNTVSWYQQALGQGPQFIFQYYREEENGRGNFPPRFSGLQFPNYSSELNVNALELDDSALYLCASSPGVAGSADTQYFGPGTRLTVL.

The CDR3 spells CSVEAGSYEQYF. The DNA of the CDR3 is TGCAGCGTTGAAGCAGGCTCCTACGAGCAGTACTTC. The chain uses TRBV29-1 and TRBJ2-7; D call uncertain. Trimming removed 1 base at V and 0 bases at J, with 4 bases between. The germline V gene has CDR1 SQVTM and CDR2 ANQGSEA. This CDR3 contains 12 residues.

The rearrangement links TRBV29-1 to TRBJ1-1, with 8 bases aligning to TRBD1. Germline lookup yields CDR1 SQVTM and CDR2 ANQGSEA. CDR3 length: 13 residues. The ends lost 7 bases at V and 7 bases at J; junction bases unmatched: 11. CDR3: CSGRQGPGDEAFF. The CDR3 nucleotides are TGCAGCGGGAGACAGGGGCCCGGGGATGAAGCTTTCTTT.

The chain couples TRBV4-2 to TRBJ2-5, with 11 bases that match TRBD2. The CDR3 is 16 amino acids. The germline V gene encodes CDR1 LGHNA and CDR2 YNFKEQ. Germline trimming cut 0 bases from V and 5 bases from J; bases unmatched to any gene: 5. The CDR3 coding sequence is TGTGCCAGCAGCCAAGAATTAGCGGGAGGGTTGGAGACCCAGTACTTC. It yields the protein CASSQELAGGLETQYF.

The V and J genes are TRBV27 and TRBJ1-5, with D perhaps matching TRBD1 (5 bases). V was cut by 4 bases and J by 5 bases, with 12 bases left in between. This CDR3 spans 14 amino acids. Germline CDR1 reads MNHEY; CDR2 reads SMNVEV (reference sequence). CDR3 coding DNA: TGTGCCAGCAGTTATACAGGCGCGGATCAGCCCCAGCATTTT. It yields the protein CASSYTGADQPQHF.

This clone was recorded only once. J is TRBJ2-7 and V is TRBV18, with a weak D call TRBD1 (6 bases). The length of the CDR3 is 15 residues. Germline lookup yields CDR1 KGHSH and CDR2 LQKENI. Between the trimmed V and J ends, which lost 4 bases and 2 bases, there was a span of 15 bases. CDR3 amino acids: CASSRPGQLPYEQYF. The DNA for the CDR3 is TGTGCCAGCTCACGCCCCGGACAGTTACCCTACGAGCAGTACTTC. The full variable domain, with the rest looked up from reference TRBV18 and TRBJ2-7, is NAGVMQNPRHLVRRRGQEARLRCSPMKGHSHVYWYRQLPEEGLKFMVYLQKENIIDESGMPKERFSAEFPKEGPSILRIQQVVRGDSAAYFCASSRPGQLPYEQYFGPGTRLTVT.